The rows below give T cell receptor beta chains drawn from one sample of a study of blood T cell repertoires in COVID-19. The repertoire was sequenced with immunoSEQ multiplex PCR; TCRdb's copy has only in-frame clones and lacks some. The repertoire has around 370,000 clones, approximately 90% of them found once; the top ten carry more than 0.95%. The sequencing input was PBMCs or T cells enriched from blood (not recorded which). These receptors came from a woman between 18 and 29 years old who had recovered from COVID-19. Both conserved end residues are part of each CDR3. The order of the fields is J gene, V gene, CDR3 protein.

j_call: TRBJ1-5; v_call: TRBV3-1/TRBV3-2; cdr3_aa: CASAETVGNQPQHF
j_call: TRBJ2-3; v_call: TRBV11-2; cdr3_aa: CASSLMAAYTDTQYF
j_call: TRBJ1-4; v_call: TRBV2; cdr3_aa: CASSPGRGGDEKLFF
j_call: TRBJ2-5; v_call: TRBV6-5; cdr3_aa: CASSRGGETQYF
j_call: TRBJ2-1; v_call: TRBV9; cdr3_aa: CASGGAHYNEQFF
j_call: TRBJ2-5; v_call: TRBV7-9; cdr3_aa: CASSSPAGGPETQYF
j_call: TRBJ2-7; v_call: TRBV7-2; cdr3_aa: CASSLASTSGGPGEQYF
j_call: TRBJ1-3; v_call: TRBV6-2/TRBV6-3; cdr3_aa: CASSYSTGGGNTIYF
j_call: TRBJ1-1; v_call: TRBV6-5; cdr3_aa: CASSYEWLRNTEAFF
j_call: TRBJ1-5; v_call: TRBV4-3; cdr3_aa: CASSQDARGDQPQHF
j_call: TRBJ2-1; v_call: TRBV11-2; cdr3_aa: CASSFEGRGTYNEQFF
j_call: TRBJ2-1; v_call: TRBV6-5; cdr3_aa: CATLSPNSYNEQFF
j_call: TRBJ1-1; v_call: TRBV30; cdr3_aa: CAADGADRGKLGTEAFF
j_call: TRBJ2-1; v_call: TRBV4-3; cdr3_aa: CASSQDRVTYNEQFF
j_call: TRBJ2-1; v_call: TRBV7-2; cdr3_aa: CASSLNTGLYNEQFF
j_call: TRBJ1-2; v_call: TRBV27; cdr3_aa: CASSLDRVGYGYTF
j_call: TRBJ1-3; v_call: TRBV7-6; cdr3_aa: CASSINRGRGSGNTIYF
j_call: TRBJ2-2; v_call: TRBV5-5; cdr3_aa: CASSLFPGNTGELFF
j_call: TRBJ2-3; v_call: TRBV5-5; cdr3_aa: CASSYGTRELGTQYF
j_call: TRBJ1-1; v_call: TRBV27; cdr3_aa: CASRVQGKNTEAFF
j_call: TRBJ1-2; v_call: TRBV12-3/TRBV12-4; cdr3_aa: CASSSRDSYGYTF
j_call: TRBJ1-5; v_call: TRBV11-1; cdr3_aa: CASSLDRGQPQHF
j_call: TRBJ2-2; v_call: TRBV5-6; cdr3_aa: CASSLLASSQPGELFF
j_call: TRBJ2-7; v_call: TRBV2; cdr3_aa: CASRDRVEQYF
j_call: TRBJ1-2; v_call: TRBV7-6; cdr3_aa: CASSSGLFYGYTF
j_call: TRBJ1-6; v_call: TRBV3-1/TRBV3-2; cdr3_aa: CASSPRGVNSPLHF